A selection of T cell receptor beta chains follows, all from one sample in a study of beta chain features in type 1 diabetes. Method: immunoSEQ multiplex PCR; TCRdb's copy keeps in-frame clones and lacks some. This table has some 230,000 clones, 7.5% to 10% appearing once. What was sequenced was naive CD4+ T cells from blood. Receptors originate from a woman younger than 30 in good health. The CDR3 runs from the conserved cysteine through the conserved F or W. A D gene is named only where the DNA matches it firmly. Size tells how often a clone was seen (once, few, many) or the class of an expanded clone, and some rows leave it out.

d_gene	abundance	j_gene	v_gene	CDR3nt	CDR3aa
TRBD2	NA	TRBJ2-3	TRBV19	TGTGCCAGTACCCCCGGACTAGCGGGCTACACAGATACGCAGTATTTT	CASTPGLAGYTDTQYF
TRBD2	few	TRBJ2-3	TRBV5-1	TGCGCCAGCAGCTTGGACGTGGGACTAGCGGCCAGCACAGATACGCAGTATTTT	CASSLDVGLAASTDTQYF
NA	few	TRBJ1-2	TRBV6-6	TGTGCCAGCACTGAGGGCTATGGCTACACCTTC	CASTEGYGYTF
NA	NA	TRBJ2-7	TRBV10-3	TGTGCCATCACTGGTCCCTACTCCTACGAGCAGTACTTC	CAITGPYSYEQYF
TRBD1	few	TRBJ1-1	TRBV25-1	TGTGCCAGCAGTGTGGGGAACAGGGGCCGGTTTAGCACTGAAGCTTTCTTT	CASSVGNRGRFSTEAFF
TRBD2	NA	TRBJ2-5	TRBV19	TGTGCCAGTAGACCCCGTAGCGGGAGGGGGAGCACGGAGACCCAGTACTTC	CASRPRSGRGSTETQYF
NA	few	TRBJ1-2	TRBV30	TGTGCCTGGACCGCCTATGGGGGGGTGGATGGCTACACCTTC	CAWTAYGGVDGYTF
TRBD1	few	TRBJ2-7	TRBV18	TGTGCCAGCTCACCCCGTACAGGGGACGAGCAGTACTTC	CASSPRTGDEQYF
TRBD1	few	TRBJ1-4	TRBV7-2	TGTGCCAGCAGACCCGACAGGGGGCATGAAAAACTGTTTTTT	CASRPDRGHEKLFF
NA	few	TRBJ2-7	TRBV20-1	TGCAGTGCTAGTTCAGGGTTCGAGCAGTACTTC	CSASSGFEQYF
NA	NA	TRBJ2-3	TRBV9	TGTGCCAGCAGCCCTCGTTTGGTTGCGGGGACCTACGCTGATACGCAGTATTTT	CASSPRLVAGTYADTQYF
NA	NA	TRBJ1-1	TRBV4-2	TGTGCCAGCAGCCAAGTGGGCAGCGGGCAAGCTTTCTTT	CASSQVGSGQAFF
TRBD1	NA	TRBJ1-1	TRBV5-4	TGTGCCAGCAGCTCGGCCACAGGGGCGAACACTGAAGCTTTCTTT	CASSSATGANTEAFF
NA	NA	TRBJ1-1	TRBV5-1	TGCGCCAGCAGCACCCGGGGGACGAACACTGAAGCTTTCTTT	CASSTRGTNTEAFF
NA	NA	TRBJ2-3	TRBV15	TGTGCCACCAGCGCCCAGGGGGCGGGGGACCTGGATACGCAGTATTTT	CATSAQGAGDLDTQYF
TRBD1	few	TRBJ1-5	TRBV7-9	TGTGCCAGCAGCTCGGACAGGGCCCAACAGCCCCAGCATTTT	CASSSDRAQQPQHF
NA	NA	TRBJ1-1	TRBV5-1	TGCGCCAGCAGCCCGGCCAGGGGCACTGAAGCTTTCTTT	CASSPARGTEAFF
NA	few	TRBJ1-5	TRBV2	TGTGCCAGCAGTGAAGTCCTCTTGGGCTGGCAGCCCCAGCATTTT	CASSEVLLGWQPQHF
TRBD2	few	TRBJ2-1	TRBV6-5	TGTGCCAGCAGTAGCGGGAACTACAATGAGCAGTTCTTC	CASSSGNYNEQFF
NA	NA	TRBJ1-2	TRBV2	TGTGCCAGCAGCTCACAGGGCCAGGGCTATGGCTACACCTTC	CASSSQGQGYGYTF
NA	NA	TRBJ1-4	TRBV30	TGTGCCTGGAGTTTCGGTGGTGAAAAACTGTTTTTT	CAWSFGGEKLFF
TRBD1	NA	TRBJ2-7	TRBV18	TGTGCCAGCTCACAGGGACAGGGCTACGAGCAGTACTTC	CASSQGQGYEQYF
TRBD1	few	TRBJ2-7	TRBV6-5	TGTGCCAGCAGAGGGACAGGCGGATCTACCTACGAGCAGTACTTC	CASRGTGGSTYEQYF
NA	many	TRBJ1-5	TRBV30	TGTGCCTGGAGTGTAGCAGGGGCTCAGCCCCAGCATTTT	CAWSVAGAQPQHF